A single sample is the source of the 31 T cell receptor beta chains below, sequenced in a study of cytotoxic CD8 clonotypes in ibrutinib-treated CLL. Using immunoSEQ multiplex PCR, the repertoire was profiled, and TCRdb retains in-frame clones only, with some absent. The table has about 130,000 clones, roughly 80% seen once; the top ten hold 3% to 4%. The sample consisted of PBMCs, taken after 24 months of ibrutinib treatment. The receptors shown here come from a human donor with chronic lymphocytic leukemia.

The chain links TRBV11-2 to TRBJ2-5, with TRBD2 matching over 11 bases. CDR3 length: 16 amino acids. Germline CDR1 reads SGHAT; CDR2 reads FQNNGV. The V segment lost 4 bases and the J segment 10 bases; nucleotides outside the gene matches: 14. The CDR3 DNA reads TGTGCCAGCAGCTGGCGAAGGGGTAGCGGGGGGGCGGACCAGTACTTC. This codes for CASSWRRGSGGADQYF.

The chain couples TRBV5-1 to TRBJ2-6; D is possibly TRBD1 (5 bases). Trimming pared 4 bases from V and 0 bases from J, leaving 14 bases between. The V gene's germline CDR1 is SGHRS and CDR2 YFSETQ. The CDR3 consists of 17 residues. The CDR3 is CASSPATASSGANVLTF. The CDR3 bases are TGCGCCAGCAGCCCCGCGACAGCTAGCTCTGGGGCCAACGTCCTGACTTTC. Full variable domain (remainder filled in from reference TRBV5-1 and TRBJ2-6): KAGVTQTPRYLIKTRGQQVTLSCSPISGHRSVSWYQQTPGQGLQFLFEYFSETQRNKGNFPGRFSGRQFSNSRSEMNVSTLELGDSALYLCASSPATASSGANVLTFGAGSRLTVL.

Only one count was recorded for this clone. V is TRBV7-2 and J is TRBJ1-3; D gene unclear. Between the trimmed V and J ends, which lost 1 base and 4 bases, there was a span of 5 bases. The CDR3 spans 13 residues. CDR1 is SGHTA and CDR2 is FQGNSA in the germline V gene. The CDR3 DNA follows: TGTGCCAGCAGCTTAGTTGGCGGAAACACCATATATTTT. Residues: CASSLVGGNTIYF.

V and J are TRBV6-5 and TRBJ1-1; D might be TRBD1 (6 bases). Germline CDR1 is MNHEY and CDR2 is SVGAGI. The CDR3 consists of 13 residues. V lost 6 bases and J 5 bases, leaving 13 bases between the germline ends. Here the CDR3 reads CASRVTGKTEAFF. The CDR3 coding sequence is TGTGCCAGCAGGGTCACAGGGAAGACTGAAGCTTTCTTT.

This chain uses TRBV7-6 with TRBJ2-7; 7 bases match TRBD1. CDR1 SGHVS and CDR2 FNYEAQ come from the germline V gene. The CDR3 spans 15 residues. V gave up 4 bases and J gave up 2 bases; unmatched junction bases: 8. The CDR3 loop reads CASSSALTGTYEQYF. Here the CDR3 DNA reads TGTGCCAGCAGCTCCGCGTTGACAGGGACCTACGAGCAGTACTTC. Complete variable domain (other parts from reference TRBV7-6 and TRBJ2-7): GAGVSQSPRYKVTKRGQDVALRCDPISGHVSLYWYRQALGQGPEFLTYFNYEAQQDKSGLPNDRFSAERPEGSISTLTIQRTEQRDSAMYRCASSSALTGTYEQYFGPGTRLTVT.

The chain combines TRBV19 with TRBJ1-6; D not certain. CDR1 and CDR2 (germline): LNHDA, SQIVND (reference sequence). The V end was cut by 1 base, the J end by 5 bases, with 9 bases between. This CDR3 contains 15 residues. This chain's CDR3 is CASSIANLNNSPLHF. CDR3 DNA sequence: TGTGCCAGTAGTATAGCGAATTTAAATAATTCACCCCTCCACTTT.

The chain has TRBV2 and TRBJ2-7; D may be TRBD1 or TRBD2 (5 bases each). The ends were cut back, 3 bases at V and 2 bases at J, with 8 bases in the middle. CDR3 length: 13 amino acids. Germline V lookup: CDR1 SNHLY, CDR2 FYNNEI. The CDR3 DNA reads as TGTGCCAGCAGTGAGAGGGGCCCCTACGAGCAGTACTTC. Protein sequence: CASSERGPYEQYF.

This clone occurred once. The chain joins TRBV7-9 to TRBJ2-7, with 7 bases fitting TRBD1. The ends lost 3 bases at V and 6 bases at J; junction bases unmatched: 5. The CDR3 is 13 residues long. The germline gives CDR1 SEHNR, CDR2 FQNEAQ (reference sequence). CDR3 nucleotides: TGTGCCAGCAGCTTGACAGGGTCGGGCGAGCAGTACTTC. Translation: CASSLTGSGEQYF.

The V and J genes are TRBV5-1 and TRBJ1-4; TRBD1 matches 8 bases. Trimming cost V 5 bases and J 7 bases; bases outside gene matches: 10. Germline V lookup: CDR1 SGHRS, CDR2 YFSETQ. This CDR3 is 15 amino acids long. The CDR3 here is CASSPPGQGAEKLFF. Here the CDR3 DNA reads TGCGCCAGCAGTCCCCCCGGACAGGGCGCTGAAAAACTGTTTTTT. The whole variable domain, filled in from reference TRBV5-1 and TRBJ1-4, reads KAGVTQTPRYLIKTRGQQVTLSCSPISGHRSVSWYQQTPGQGLQFLFEYFSETQRNKGNFPGRFSGRQFSNSRSEMNVSTLELGDSALYLCASSPPGQGAEKLFFGSGTQLSVL.

This clone showed up just once. The rearrangement links TRBV5-1 to TRBJ2-5; D not certain. V was clipped by 1 base and J by 4 bases, with 14 bases between them. Germline CDR1 reads SGHRS; CDR2 reads YFSETQ. The CDR3 extends over 15 amino acids. The CDR3 sequence is CASSLTAVSPETQYF. In DNA form, the CDR3 reads TGCGCCAGCAGCTTGACGGCTGTTAGTCCAGAGACCCAGTACTTC.

V gene TRBV28 combines with J gene TRBJ2-7; D is undetermined. Germline values: CDR1 MDHEN, CDR2 SYDVKM. V lost 5 bases and J lost 0, with 14 bases in between. This CDR3 spans 15 amino acids. This CDR3 reads CASSRQGPSSYEQYF. The DNA of the CDR3 is TGTGCCAGCAGTCGTCAAGGACCTAGCTCCTACGAGCAGTACTTC.

The genes are TRBV7-2 and TRBJ1-1, with D uncertain. Germline loops: CDR1 SGHTA, CDR2 FQGNSA. The CDR3 contains 12 residues. V gave up 3 bases and J gave up 8 bases, with 10 bases separating them. The CDR3 region has the DNA TGTGCCAGCAGCTTGCCGCCAAGGGAAGCTTTCTTT. The encoded protein is CASSLPPREAFF.

This chain uses TRBV28 with TRBJ1-2, with D unresolved. Trimming left V 3 bases short and J 7 bases short, with 12 bases between. Germline V gene lookup returns CDR1 MDHEN and CDR2 SYDVKM. This CDR3 has 13 residues. In DNA, the CDR3 is TGTGCCAGCAGTTTTCTTGCCTTCTTTGGCTACACCTTC. Protein: CASSFLAFFGYTF.

The chain uses TRBV6-6 and TRBJ2-7; D is uncertain. Germline CDR1 is MNHNY and CDR2 is SVGAGI (reference sequence). V was trimmed by 8 bases and J by 5 bases, leaving 19 bases between them. This CDR3 contains 14 residues. CDR3 nucleotides: TGTGCCAGCCGATTTGGGGTGGCAACGGACGAGCAGTACTTC. This translates into CASRFGVATDEQYF.

The CDR3 reads CASSSTGGAETQYF. The CDR3 region has the DNA TGTGCCAGCAGCTCGACAGGGGGCGCAGAGACCCAGTACTTC. The chain couples TRBV11-2 to TRBJ2-5, with 10 positions matching TRBD1. The V segment lost 4 bases and the J segment 4 bases; nucleotides outside the gene matches: 3. This CDR3 has 14 residues. CDR1 SGHAT and CDR2 FQNNGV come from the germline V gene.

The rearrangement joins TRBV5-1 to TRBJ2-7; 8 bases are a match to TRBD2. CDR3 length equals 14 residues. The junction had 3 bases not matched to a gene; V was cut back by 4 bases and J by 0 bases. Germline-derived CDR1 and CDR2 are SGHRS and YFSETQ. The CDR3 loop reads CASSRTSNSYEQYF. For the CDR3, the DNA is TGCGCCAGCAGCCGGACTAGCAACTCCTACGAGCAGTACTTC. Together with reference TRBV5-1 and TRBJ2-7, the CDR3 gives the full variable domain: KAGVTQTPRYLIKTRGQQVTLSCSPISGHRSVSWYQQTPGQGLQFLFEYFSETQRNKGNFPGRFSGRQFSNSRSEMNVSTLELGDSALYLCASSRTSNSYEQYFGPGTRLTVT.

The rearrangement links TRBV19 to TRBJ1-5; D perhaps matches TRBD1 (6 bases). Germline CDR1 LNHDA, CDR2 SQIVND (reference sequence). The CDR3 loop spans 14 amino acids. The V end lost 9 bases, the J end lost 0 bases, and 12 bases lay between the germline ends. CDR3 bases: TGTGCCAGGCGGGGGACACTTAGCAATCAGCCCCAGCATTTT. Amino acid sequence: CARRGTLSNQPQHF.

The V call is TRBV19, the J call TRBJ2-6; maybe TRBD2 (6 bases). V gave up 4 bases and J gave up 2 bases, with 9 bases separating them. Germline loops: CDR1 LNHDA, CDR2 SQIVND (reference sequence). The CDR3 is made up of 15 amino acids. CDR3 in DNA: TGTGCCAGTAGTAAATCGGGAGCTGGGGCCAACGTCCTGACTTTC. Translated, it gives CASSKSGAGANVLTF.

The V gene is TRBV4-3, the J gene TRBJ2-2, with 11 bases identical to TRBD2. The CDR3 is 19 residues long. In germline, CDR1 is LGHNA, CDR2 YSLEER. After removal of 3 bases from V and 8 bases from J, the junction contained 17 bases not matched to a gene. CDR3 protein: CASSQSPRVLAGGGGELFF. In DNA form, the CDR3 reads TGCGCCAGCAGCCAGTCCCCCCGGGTCCTAGCGGGGGGAGGGGGGGAGCTGTTTTTT.

This chain joins TRBV4-1 and TRBJ2-7; D is possibly TRBD1 (6 bases). Germline CDR1 MGHRA, CDR2 YSYEKL. The germline V and J ends were trimmed by 1 base and 4 bases, with 23 bases remaining between them. CDR3 size: 18 residues. The CDR3 region has the DNA TGCGCCAGCAGCCAAGTTAGGGGGAACGGACGGGGCACGTACGAGCAGTACTTC. Translating it yields CASSQVRGNGRGTYEQYF.

The J gene is TRBJ2-7, the V gene TRBV7-6; 7 positions match TRBD1. The CDR3 is 14 residues long. Per germline, CDR1 SGHVS and CDR2 FNYEAQ. Trimming at V came to 3 bases and at J to 5 bases, leaving 7 bases not matched to a gene. The CDR3 sequence: CASSLTGMVDEQYF. The CDR3 DNA reads TGTGCCAGCAGCTTGACAGGGATGGTCGACGAGCAGTACTTC.

The chain links TRBV18 to TRBJ1-2; D might be TRBD1 (5 bases). With 3 bases removed from V and 0 bases from J, the gap between germline ends came to 11 bases. Germline CDR1 and CDR2: KGHSH and LQKENI. The CDR3 sequence is 15 residues long. The CDR3 DNA follows: TGTGCCAGCTCACCTGACAGCTCTCCTAACTATGGCTACACCTTC. This translates into CASSPDSSPNYGYTF.

The chain employs TRBV19 and TRBJ2-7, with 8 nucleotides matching TRBD1. The CDR3 loop spans 15 amino acids. Trimming removed 1 base from V and 0 bases from J; junction bases left unmatched: 2. Germline CDR1 is LNHDA and CDR2 is SQIVND (reference sequence). The CDR3 DNA reads as TGTGCCAGTAGTATAGGCAGGGGGCTCTCCTACGAGCAGTACTTC. This encodes CASSIGRGLSYEQYF.

The J gene is TRBJ2-1, the V gene TRBV7-8; weak D call: TRBD1 (6 bases). Germline values: CDR1 SGHVS, CDR2 FQNEAQ. Between the trimmed V and J ends, which lost 2 bases and 3 bases, there was a span of 20 bases. The CDR3 spans 18 residues. Here the CDR3 DNA reads TGTGCCAGCAGCTTACCCACCTCGGTGGGGGCCTTCTACAATGAGCAGTTCTTC. It is translated as CASSLPTSVGAFYNEQFF.

The J gene is TRBJ2-7, the V gene TRBV2, with D possibly being TRBD2 (5 bases). CDR3 length: 15 residues. Germline CDR1 and CDR2: SNHLY and FYNNEI. With 2 bases removed from V and 3 bases from J, the gap between germline ends came to 14 bases. The CDR3 DNA reads as TGTGCCAGCAGTGAAAAGAGGGCACTATACTACGAGCAGTACTTC. Protein sequence: CASSEKRALYYEQYF. The variable domain in full, completed from reference TRBV2 and TRBJ2-7, reads EPEVTQTPSHQVTQMGQEVILRCVPISNHLYFYWYRQILGQKVEFLVSFYNNEISEKSEIFDDQFSVERPDGSNFTLKIRSTKLEDSAMYFCASSEKRALYYEQYFGPGTRLTVT.

The chain is built from TRBV2 and TRBJ2-1; 12 positions match TRBD1. J gave up 9 bases and V 5 bases, and 8 bases lay outside the gene matches. The CDR3 loop spans 15 amino acids. Germline V gene sequence: CDR1 SNHLY, CDR2 FYNNEI. The CDR3 region is CASSKKGQGAREQFF. The CDR3 DNA reads as TGTGCCAGCAGTAAAAAGGGACAGGGGGCGCGTGAGCAGTTCTTC.

The J gene is TRBJ1-1, the V gene TRBV5-4; no reliable D call. CDR3 length: 14 residues. The germline V gene encodes CDR1 SGHNT and CDR2 YYREEE (reference sequence). The germline V and J ends were trimmed by 0 bases and 4 bases, with 10 bases remaining between them. The CDR3 reads CASSLGTRSTEAFF. CDR3 in DNA: TGTGCCAGCAGCTTGGGAACTAGGTCCACTGAAGCTTTCTTT.

This clone has only a few counts. The chain carries TRBV27 and TRBJ1-6; D is unresolved. CDR3 size: 12 residues. Deletions cut 3 bases from V and 13 bases from J, with 10 bases between. Germline CDR1 MNHEY, CDR2 SMNVEV (reference sequence). The CDR3 here is CASSFLKMPLHF. Written as DNA, the CDR3 is TGTGCCAGCAGTTTCCTGAAAATGCCCCTCCACTTT.

The chain carries TRBV14 and TRBJ2-1; 10 nucleotides line up with TRBD2. Germline V lookup: CDR1 SGHDN, CDR2 FVKESK. This CDR3 contains 16 residues. V was pared by 1 base and J by 7 bases, with 7 bases of the junction left unmatched. The CDR3 DNA sequence: TGTGCCAGCAGCCAAGGTGTACTAGCGGGGAGGAATGAGCAGTTCTTC. It encodes CASSQGVLAGRNEQFF.

The chain uses TRBV7-9 and TRBJ2-7, with D perhaps TRBD1 (7 bases). Deletions cut 5 bases from V and 7 bases from J, with 21 bases between. The CDR3 consists of 15 residues. Germline V lookup: CDR1 SEHNR, CDR2 FQNEAQ (reference sequence). CDR3 in amino acids: CASSPRSSRGVEQYF. The CDR3 coding sequence is TGTGCCAGCAGCCCGCGTAGCTCCAGGGGGGTTGAGCAGTACTTC. Full variable domain (missing parts from reference TRBV7-9 and TRBJ2-7): DTGVSQNPRHKITKRGQNVTFRCDPISEHNRLYWYRQTLGQGPEFLTYFQNEAQLEKSRLLSDRFSAERPKGSFSTLEIQRTEQGDSAMYLCASSPRSSRGVEQYFGPGTRLTVT.

The chain combines TRBV5-1 with TRBJ1-1; 7 bases fit TRBD1. The CDR3 has 15 amino acids. The V segment lost 4 bases and the J segment 1 base; nucleotides outside the gene matches: 7. Germline V lookup: CDR1 SGHRS, CDR2 YFSETQ. CDR3 nucleotide sequence: TGCGCCAGCAGCAACCGGACAGGATCGAACACTGAAGCTTTCTTT. It yields the protein CASSNRTGSNTEAFF. Using reference TRBV5-1 and TRBJ1-1 for the parts outside the CDR3, the full variable domain is KAGVTQTPRYLIKTRGQQVTLSCSPISGHRSVSWYQQTPGQGLQFLFEYFSETQRNKGNFPGRFSGRQFSNSRSEMNVSTLELGDSALYLCASSNRTGSNTEAFFGQGTRLTVV.